The rows below give T cell receptor beta chains drawn from one sample of a study of CD8 T cells in ankylosing spondylitis. TCRdb passed the 5' RACE reads through MiXCR, listing each CDR3 protein once. The sample shows about 200,000 distinct CDR3 sequences, 25% to 30% of them seen only once. The sequenced sample consisted of blood, either unsorted or a sorted T cell fraction (not recorded which). The receptors come from a male donor with ankylosing spondylitis or in good health (not recorded which). Both conserved end residues are part of each CDR3. The D gene is left open where the match is weak. Clone size is given for some rows only: seen once, a few or many times, or a class if the clone is expanded.

>TRBV6-5|TRBD1|many|TRBJ1-1
TGTGCCAGCAGTTCCCTCCCCCCGGACAGGGGGCGGTCCACTGAAGCTTTCTTT
CASSSLPPDRGRSTEAFF
>TRBV6-5|-|-|TRBJ1-4
TGTGCCAGCAGTTTGAAGACTGTTGAAAAACTGTTTTTT
CASSLKTVEKLFF
>TRBV20-1|TRBD2|few|TRBJ2-7
TGCAGTGCTAGAGAACTAGCGGGATACGGCGAGCAGTACTTC
CSARELAGYGEQYF
>TRBV9|-|-|TRBJ2-1
TGTGCCAGCAGTAAAGCGGAACTGGTCTACAATGAGCAGTTCTTC
CASSKAELVYNEQFF
>TRBV2|-|-|TRBJ1-6
TGTGCCAGCAGTGGCCAGGGCGAATGGAATTCACCCCTCCACTTT
CASSGQGEWNSPLHF
>TRBV6-1|-|-|TRBJ2-5
TGTGCCAGCAGGGATGGGCAGGGGGGGAGAGAGACCCAGTACTTC
CASRDGQGGRETQYF
>TRBV5-1|TRBD1|many|TRBJ2-5
TGCGCCAGCAGCTTAAACAGGGGGCAAGAGACCCAGTACTTC
CASSLNRGQETQYF
>TRBV5-1|-|many|TRBJ2-4
TGCGCCAGCAGCTTTGGGGGGCTCGAAAACATTCAGTACTTC
CASSFGGLENIQYF
>TRBV7-2|TRBD1|-|TRBJ2-7
TGTGCCAGCAGCCTCCCGACAGGGATCCACGAGCAGTACTTC
CASSLPTGIHEQYF
>TRBV29-1|-|many|TRBJ2-3
TGCAGCGTGGACGGACCGAAGGGCACAGATACGCAGTATTTT
CSVDGPKGTDTQYF
>TRBV29-1|TRBD2|many|TRBJ2-1
TGCAGCGGGGGACTAGCAGACAATGAGCAGTTCTTC
CSGGLADNEQFF
>TRBV13|-|many|TRBJ2-4
TGTGCCAGCAGCTTAGTAGGTGGGAAGGGAAACATTCAGTACTTC
CASSLVGGKGNIQYF
>TRBV5-1|TRBD1|many|TRBJ2-3
TGCGCCAGCAGCTGGGACAGGGAGGATACGCAGTATTTT
CASSWDREDTQYF
>TRBV6-5|-|many|TRBJ2-4
TGTGCCACGGGGTTGGAGGTTCAGTACTTC
CATGLEVQYF
>TRBV29-1|TRBD2|-|TRBJ2-1
TGCAGCGTTGAAGAGGGGACTAGCGAAAAATACAATGAGCAGTTCTTC
CSVEEGTSEKYNEQFF
>TRBV5-1|-|-|TRBJ1-1
TGCGCCAGCGGCAGGGACATAACTACGAACACTGAAGCTTTCTTT
CASGRDITTNTEAFF
>TRBV12-3/TRBV12-4|TRBD2|few|TRBJ2-1
TGTGCCAGCACCCCAGGACTAGCGGGGAAGGGTGAGCAGTTCTTC
CASTPGLAGKGEQFF
>TRBV12-3/TRBV12-4|TRBD1|many|TRBJ2-3
TGTGCCAGCAGTTACGACAGGGGCTCAGATACGCAGTATTTT
CASSYDRGSDTQYF
>TRBV29-1|TRBD2|-|TRBJ2-1
TGCAGCGTTGAAAGGCTGGCTAGCGGGAGTCTCAATGAGCAGTTCTTC
CSVERLASGSLNEQFF
>TRBV7-2|-|many|TRBJ2-5
TGTGCCAGCAGCACTGGACCGGTCCAAGAGACCCAGTACTTC
CASSTGPVQETQYF
>TRBV5-1|TRBD2|many|TRBJ2-7
TGCGCCAGCAGCGCTTTAGCGGGCCTCTCCTACGAGCAGTACTTC
CASSALAGLSYEQYF
>TRBV20-1|-|many|TRBJ2-3
TGCAGTCCAAGCGATCCTCCAGATACGCAGTATTTT
CSPSDPPDTQYF
>TRBV6-2/TRBV6-3|TRBD1|many|TRBJ2-7
TGTGCCAGCAGATCTCGACAGGGGGGGAGCTACGAGCAGTACTTC
CASRSRQGGSYEQYF
>TRBV10-1|TRBD2|many|TRBJ2-3
TGCGCCAGCAGTGAGTCGACTAGCGGGAGGAGCACAGATACGCAGTATTTT
CASSESTSGRSTDTQYF
>TRBV5-1|TRBD1|many|TRBJ1-4
TGCGCCAGCAGCTTCGTCGGCGGCCAACCAGGGCAGGGGGATGAAAAACTGTTTTTT
CASSFVGGQPGQGDEKLFF
>TRBV5-6|TRBD1|many|TRBJ1-1
TGTGCCAGCAGCTTGGTCGGGACAGGGGACGCTGAAGCTTTCTTT
CASSLVGTGDAEAFF
>TRBV20-1|-|many|TRBJ1-4
TGCAGTGCTAGAGCAGGGAATGAAAAACTGTTTTTT
CSARAGNEKLFF
>TRBV20-1|TRBD1|-|TRBJ2-5
TGCAGTGCTAGGCCGGGACAGGGTGGCCAAGAGACCCAGTACTTC
CSARPGQGGQETQYF
>TRBV4-2|-|-|TRBJ2-7
TGTGCCAGCAGCCAAGGCGTGGTGGAGGAGCAGTACTTC
CASSQGVVEEQYF
>TRBV4-1|-|-|TRBJ1-1
TGCGCCAGCAGCGAACAGGGAACGAACACTGAAGCTTTCTTT
CASSEQGTNTEAFF
>TRBV29-1|-|-|TRBJ2-5
TGCAGCGTTGATTTGGGCCCCCCAGAGACCCAGTACTTC
CSVDLGPPETQYF
>TRBV4-2|-|many|TRBJ1-1
TGTGCCAGCAGCCAAGAGGGAAGGGCGACTTTCTTT
CASSQEGRATFF
>TRBV10-3|-|-|TRBJ1-5
TGTGCCATCAGTGAAAGGACGGGACTTTCGCCCCAGCATTTT
CAISERTGLSPQHF
>TRBV4-2|TRBD2|many|TRBJ2-7
TGTGCCAGCAGCCTTGGACTAGATAAGACCTACGAGCAGTACTTC
CASSLGLDKTYEQYF
>TRBV29-1|-|many|TRBJ2-1
TGCAGCGTCGCCGACAGGAAGAACGACAATGAGCAGTTCTTC
CSVADRKNDNEQFF
>TRBV12-3/TRBV12-4|-|-|TRBJ2-6
TGTGCCAGCAGTTTAGTGGGCCCTGGGGCCAACGTCCTGACTTTC
CASSLVGPGANVLTF
>TRBV12-3/TRBV12-4|TRBD1|many|TRBJ2-3
TGTGCCAGCAGTCCTCCGGGACAGGGGGCGACAGATACGCAGTATTTT
CASSPPGQGATDTQYF
>TRBV6-1|TRBD2|-|TRBJ2-1
TGTGCCAGCAGGGGACTAGCGGAAACCTACAATGAGCAGTTCTTC
CASRGLAETYNEQFF
>TRBV5-1|-|many|TRBJ1-3
TGCGCCAGCAGCTTGGACGGGTCTGGAAACACCATATATTTT
CASSLDGSGNTIYF
>TRBV20-1|-|many|TRBJ2-7
TGCAGTGGGACACAGGGACGCGACGAGCAGTACTTC
CSGTQGRDEQYF
>TRBV12-3/TRBV12-4|-|many|TRBJ2-7
TGTGCCAGCAGTCGGAGCGCGCAATCCTACGAGCAGTACTTC
CASSRSAQSYEQYF
>TRBV12-3/TRBV12-4|TRBD2|-|TRBJ2-1
TGTGCCAGCACTCTCCCCGGGACTAGCGGGAGAGGTCCGTTCTTC
CASTLPGTSGRGPFF
>TRBV6-1|-|-|TRBJ2-5
TGTGCCAGCAGACACGGGACCTACGGAAGAGAGACCCAGTACTTC
CASRHGTYGRETQYF
>TRBV19|TRBD2|-|TRBJ2-2
TGTGCCAGTAGTATCCCCTTGAGGAGCTCGGGAGGGACCGGGGAGCTGTTTTTT
CASSIPLRSSGGTGELFF
>TRBV15|-|few|TRBJ1-1
TGTGCCACCAGCAAACGCGGGAAGGCGGGCACTGAAGCTTTCTTT
CATSKRGKAGTEAFF
>TRBV7-2|TRBD2|many|TRBJ2-3
TGTGCCAGCAGCTACAGACTAGCGGGAGGGTCAGATACGCAGTATTTT
CASSYRLAGGSDTQYF
>TRBV4-2|-|many|TRBJ1-2
TGTGCCAGCAGCCAAGAGGGGGGCCCCAGGGGCTCAACCTATGGCTACACCTTC
CASSQEGGPRGSTYGYTF
>TRBV29-1|-|many|TRBJ1-1
TGCAGCGTTGAAGGGCCGGGGAGGGACACTGAAGCTTTCTTT
CSVEGPGRDTEAFF